Below are 10 T cell receptor beta chains sequenced from a single sample in a study of CD8 T cells in ankylosing spondylitis. In TCRdb, the 5' RACE reads were re-called with MiXCR into one record per CDR3 protein. The data hold 500,000 or so distinct CDR3 sequences, with 5.3% observed a single time. The antigens of these receptors remain unknown. Study findings and constraints: A motif in TCR beta, a set of 8 or 9 highly homologous variants, appeared characteristic of ankylosing spondylitis blood.

The sample comprised blood, either unsorted or a sorted T cell fraction (not recorded which). Source of these receptors: a male donor with ankylosing spondylitis.

This clonotype was counted at least ten times. This rearrangement joins TRBV6-5 to TRBJ1-2; D is unresolved. The CDR3 is made up of 15 amino acids. The germline V gene encodes CDR1 MNHEY and CDR2 SVGAGI. V lost 2 bases, J lost 8 bases, and 18 bases lay in between. The CDR3 spells CASSYGMGEVRGYTF. CDR3 DNA: TGTGCCAGCAGTTACGGAATGGGAGAAGTACGGGGCTACACCTTC.

V and J are TRBV6-1 and TRBJ2-5; D is possibly TRBD1 (5 bases). CDR1 is MNHNS and CDR2 is SASEGT in the germline V gene. Trimming left V 5 bases short and J 2 bases short, with 12 bases between. The CDR3 has 14 residues. The CDR3, as DNA: TGTGCCAGCAGTAAAACAGGAGTTCAAGAGACCCAGTACTTC. It yields the protein CASSKTGVQETQYF.

This clonotype was observed a few times. The CDR3 sequence is CASSRTASQETQYF. The CDR3 bases are TGTGCCAGCAGCCGGACAGCTTCTCAAGAGACCCAGTACTTC. The rearrangement links TRBV7-9 to TRBJ2-5, with D possibly matching TRBD1 (6 bases). Trimming cost V 5 bases and J 2 bases, with 12 bases left between them. This CDR3 is 14 amino acids long. Germline V gives CDR1 SEHNR, CDR2 FQNEAQ (reference sequence).

Many counts were recorded for this clonotype. J is TRBJ2-3 and V is TRBV15, with D perhaps TRBD1 (6 bases). CDR1 LNHNV and CDR2 YYDKDF come from the germline V gene (reference sequence). V was clipped by 3 bases and J by 14 bases, with 21 bases between them. The CDR3 has 14 residues. The CDR3 region is CATSRGPRDNIPYF. CDR3 DNA sequence: TGTGCCACCAGCAGGGGCCCCCGGGACAACATCCCGTATTTT.

In this sample, this clonotype turned up a few times. The chain recombines TRBV10-3 with TRBJ1-5; 10 nucleotides agree with TRBD1. Germline CDR1 and CDR2: ENHRY and SYGVKD. With 8 bases clipped from V and 7 bases from J, the junction kept 2 bases outside the gene matches. CDR3 length: 12 amino acids. CDR3 sequence (DNA): TGTGCCATCGGACAGGGGGGGCAGCCCCAGCATTTT. Its protein is CAIGQGGQPQHF.

In this sample, this clonotype turned up many times. The chain is built from TRBV6-1 and TRBJ1-5; D call uncertain. V lost 6 bases and J lost 1, with 16 bases in between. This CDR3 is built from 16 residues. CDR1 MNHNS and CDR2 SASEGT come from the germline V gene. The CDR3 sequence is CASSRGPGISNQPQHF. The DNA of the CDR3 is TGTGCCAGCAGCCGTGGCCCAGGTATCAGCAATCAGCCCCAGCATTTT.

Many counts were recorded for this clonotype. The J gene is TRBJ2-1, the V gene TRBV4-2; 11 bases map to TRBD2. Trimming removed 6 bases from V and 7 bases from J; junction bases left unmatched: 5. Germline V gene data show CDR1 as LGHNA and CDR2 as YNFKEQ. The CDR3 length is 14 residues. CDR3 amino acids: CASRALAGGNEQFF. For the CDR3, the DNA is TGTGCCAGCAGGGCGCTAGCGGGAGGAAATGAGCAGTTCTTC.

V is TRBV5-1 and J is TRBJ1-2, with 8 nucleotides matching TRBD1. Trimming removed 2 bases from V and 11 bases from J; junction bases left unmatched: 8. The CDR3 spans 13 residues. Per the germline V gene, CDR1 is SGHRS and CDR2 is YFSETQ. The DNA for the CDR3 is TGCGCCAGCAGCTTCACGGAGGGGACAGGTTACACCTTC. This gives the protein CASSFTEGTGYTF.

This clonotype has ten or more counts. This chain joins TRBV11-2 and TRBJ2-3; 10 bases match TRBD2. The junction had 8 bases not matched to a gene; V was cut back by 1 base and J by 1 base. CDR3 length: 18 amino acids. The V gene's germline CDR1 is SGHAT and CDR2 FQNNGV. The CDR3, as DNA: TGTGCCAGCAGCTTAGTAGGGACCGGGACTAGCGGCACAGATACGCAGTATTTT. Translated: CASSLVGTGTSGTDTQYF.

This clonotype has just a few counts. The rearrangement uses TRBV20-1 and TRBJ2-2; 9 bases fit TRBD2. The CDR3 is 19 residues long. Germline CDR1 reads DFQATT; CDR2 reads SNEGSKA (reference sequence). The V gene end was trimmed by 5 bases and the J gene end by 7 bases; junction bases not matched to a gene: 23. CDR3 sequence reads: CSAQGKRRGGRARIGELFF. The CDR3 DNA sequence: TGCAGTGCTCAAGGCAAACGGAGAGGCGGGAGGGCCCGGATCGGGGAGCTGTTTTTT.